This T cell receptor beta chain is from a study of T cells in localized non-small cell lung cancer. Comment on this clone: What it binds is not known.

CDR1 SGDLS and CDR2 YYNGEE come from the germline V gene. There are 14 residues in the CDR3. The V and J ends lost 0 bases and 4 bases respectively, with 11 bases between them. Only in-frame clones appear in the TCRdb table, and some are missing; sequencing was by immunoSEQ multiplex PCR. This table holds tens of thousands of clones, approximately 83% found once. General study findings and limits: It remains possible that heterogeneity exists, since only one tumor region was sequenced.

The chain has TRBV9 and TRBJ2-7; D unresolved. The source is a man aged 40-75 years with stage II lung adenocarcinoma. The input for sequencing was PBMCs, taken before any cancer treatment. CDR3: CASSVGQGRYEQYF. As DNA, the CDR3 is TGTGCCAGCAGCGTAGGTCAAGGAAGGTACGAGCAGTACTTC.